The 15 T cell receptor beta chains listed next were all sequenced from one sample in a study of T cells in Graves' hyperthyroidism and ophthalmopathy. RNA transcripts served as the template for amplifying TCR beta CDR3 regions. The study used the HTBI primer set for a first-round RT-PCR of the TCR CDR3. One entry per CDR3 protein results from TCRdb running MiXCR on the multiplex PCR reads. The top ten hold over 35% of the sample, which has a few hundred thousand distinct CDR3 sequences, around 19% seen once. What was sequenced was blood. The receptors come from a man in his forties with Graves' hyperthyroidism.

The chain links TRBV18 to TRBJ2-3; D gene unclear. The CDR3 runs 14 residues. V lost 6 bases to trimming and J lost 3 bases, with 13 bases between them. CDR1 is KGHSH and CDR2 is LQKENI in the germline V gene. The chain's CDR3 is CASSKGGETDTQYF. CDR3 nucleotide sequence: TGTGCCAGCTCGAAAGGCGGAGAGACAGATACGCAGTATTTT.

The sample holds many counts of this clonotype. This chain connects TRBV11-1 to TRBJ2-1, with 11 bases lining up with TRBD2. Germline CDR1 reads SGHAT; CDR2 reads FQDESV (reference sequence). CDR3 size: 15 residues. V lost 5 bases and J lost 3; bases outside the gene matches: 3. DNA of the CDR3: TGTGCCAGCAGCCAAGGGACTAGCGGCTACAATGAGCAGTTCTTC. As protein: CASSQGTSGYNEQFF. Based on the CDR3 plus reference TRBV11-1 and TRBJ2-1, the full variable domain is EAEVAQSPRYKITEKSQAVAFWCDPISGHATLYWYRQILGQGPELLVQFQDESVVDDSQLPKDRFSAERLKGVDSTLKIQPAELGDSAMYLCASSQGTSGYNEQFFGPGTRLTVL.

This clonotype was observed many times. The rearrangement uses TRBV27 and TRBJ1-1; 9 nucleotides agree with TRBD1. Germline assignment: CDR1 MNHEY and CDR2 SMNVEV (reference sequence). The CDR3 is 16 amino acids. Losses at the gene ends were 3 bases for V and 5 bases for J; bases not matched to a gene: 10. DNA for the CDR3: TGTGCCAGCAGTTTTAGCCCCCGACAGGGGGTGACTGAAGCTTTCTTT. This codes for CASSFSPRQGVTEAFF.

This CDR3 reads CARGSLLGEKLFF. DNA for the CDR3: TGTGCCCGCGGAAGTCTCCTAGGTGAAAAACTGTTTTTT. This sequence joins TRBV3-1 and TRBJ1-4, with no clear D. This CDR3 is built from 13 residues. Germline CDR1 LGHDT, CDR2 YNNKEL (reference sequence). Trimming stripped 11 bases from V and 7 bases from J, with 17 bases between.

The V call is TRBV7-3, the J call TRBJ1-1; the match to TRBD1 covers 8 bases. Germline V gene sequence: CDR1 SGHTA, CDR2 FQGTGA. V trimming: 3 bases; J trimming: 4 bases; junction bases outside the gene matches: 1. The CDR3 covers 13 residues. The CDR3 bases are TGTGCCAGCAGCTTCACAGGGGGCACTGAAGCTTTCTTT. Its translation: CASSFTGGTEAFF.

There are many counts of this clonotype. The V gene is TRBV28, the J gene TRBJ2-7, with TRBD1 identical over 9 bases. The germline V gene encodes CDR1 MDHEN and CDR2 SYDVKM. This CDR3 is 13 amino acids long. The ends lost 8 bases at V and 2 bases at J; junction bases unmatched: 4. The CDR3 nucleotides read TGTGCCAGCCGAGGGGACAGGGCCTACGAGCAGTACTTC. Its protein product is CASRGDRAYEQYF.

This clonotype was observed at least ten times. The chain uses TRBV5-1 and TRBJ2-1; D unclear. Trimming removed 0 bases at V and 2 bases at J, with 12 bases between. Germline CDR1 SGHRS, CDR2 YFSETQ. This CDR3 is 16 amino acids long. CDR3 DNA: TGCGCCAGCAGCTTGGAGGCCGGTTGGACCTACAATGAGCAGTTCTTC. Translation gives CASSLEAGWTYNEQFF.

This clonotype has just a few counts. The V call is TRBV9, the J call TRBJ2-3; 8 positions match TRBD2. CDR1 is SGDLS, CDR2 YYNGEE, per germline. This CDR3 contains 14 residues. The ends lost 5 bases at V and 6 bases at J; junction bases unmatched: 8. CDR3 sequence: CASRKFSGDDTQYF. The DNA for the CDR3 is TGTGCCAGCAGGAAATTTAGCGGGGACGATACGCAGTATTTT.

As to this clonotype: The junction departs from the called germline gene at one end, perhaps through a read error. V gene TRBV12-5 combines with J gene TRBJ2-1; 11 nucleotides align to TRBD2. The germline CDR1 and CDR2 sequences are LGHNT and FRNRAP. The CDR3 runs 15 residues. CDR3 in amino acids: CAGGPGTSGYNEQFF. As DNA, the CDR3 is TGTGCTGGTGGTCCGGGGACTAGCGGTTACAATGAGCAGTTCTTC.

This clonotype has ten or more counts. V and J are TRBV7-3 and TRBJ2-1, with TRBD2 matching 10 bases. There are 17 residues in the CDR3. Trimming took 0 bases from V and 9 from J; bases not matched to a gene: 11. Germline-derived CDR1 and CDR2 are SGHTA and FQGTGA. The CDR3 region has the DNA TGTGCCAGCAGCTTAACCCCAAGCGGGGGGGCCTTGGGTGAGCAGTTCTTC. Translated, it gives CASSLTPSGGALGEQFF.

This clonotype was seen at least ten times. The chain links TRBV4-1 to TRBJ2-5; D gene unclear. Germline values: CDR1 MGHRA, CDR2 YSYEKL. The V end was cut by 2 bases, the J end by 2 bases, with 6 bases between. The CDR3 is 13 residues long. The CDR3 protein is CASSQPGQETQYF. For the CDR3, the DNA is TGCGCCAGCAGCCAACCGGGTCAAGAGACCCAGTACTTC.

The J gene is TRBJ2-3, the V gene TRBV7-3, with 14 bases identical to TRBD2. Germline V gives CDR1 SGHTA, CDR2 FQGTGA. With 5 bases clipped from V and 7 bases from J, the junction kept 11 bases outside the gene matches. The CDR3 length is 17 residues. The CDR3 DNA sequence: TGTGCCAGCAGCCGACTAGCGGGGGGGCCTATCGTGAATACGCAGTATTTT. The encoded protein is CASSRLAGGPIVNTQYF.

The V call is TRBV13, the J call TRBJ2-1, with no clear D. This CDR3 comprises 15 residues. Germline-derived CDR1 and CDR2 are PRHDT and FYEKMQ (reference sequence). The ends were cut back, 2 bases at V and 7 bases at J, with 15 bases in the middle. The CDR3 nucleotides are TGTGCCAGCAGCTTATCCGGGTCCGGTTTGAATGAGCAGTTCTTC. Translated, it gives CASSLSGSGLNEQFF. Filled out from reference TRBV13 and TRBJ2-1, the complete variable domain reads AAGVIQSPRHLIKEKRETATLKCYPIPRHDTVYWYQQGPGQDPQFLISFYEKMQSDKGSIPDRFSAQQFSDYHSELNMSSLELGDSALYFCASSLSGSGLNEQFFGPGTRLTVL.

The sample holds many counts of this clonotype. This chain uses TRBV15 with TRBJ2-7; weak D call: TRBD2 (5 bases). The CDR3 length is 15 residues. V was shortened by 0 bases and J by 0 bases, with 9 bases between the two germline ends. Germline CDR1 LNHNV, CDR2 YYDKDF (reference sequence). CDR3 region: CATSRDSGYSYEQYF. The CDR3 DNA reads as TGTGCCACCAGCAGAGATTCGGGGTACTCCTACGAGCAGTACTTC.

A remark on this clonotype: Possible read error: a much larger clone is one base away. CDR3 protein: CASTRGGAYYEQYF. DNA of the CDR3: TGTGCCAGCACCCGCGGTGGCGCCTACTACGAGCAGTACTTC. J is TRBJ2-7 and V is TRBV6-2 or TRBV6-3; no reliable D call. The CDR3 has 14 residues. V was cut by 7 bases and J by 3 bases, with 16 bases left in between. In germline, CDR1 is MNHEY, CDR2 SVGEGT.